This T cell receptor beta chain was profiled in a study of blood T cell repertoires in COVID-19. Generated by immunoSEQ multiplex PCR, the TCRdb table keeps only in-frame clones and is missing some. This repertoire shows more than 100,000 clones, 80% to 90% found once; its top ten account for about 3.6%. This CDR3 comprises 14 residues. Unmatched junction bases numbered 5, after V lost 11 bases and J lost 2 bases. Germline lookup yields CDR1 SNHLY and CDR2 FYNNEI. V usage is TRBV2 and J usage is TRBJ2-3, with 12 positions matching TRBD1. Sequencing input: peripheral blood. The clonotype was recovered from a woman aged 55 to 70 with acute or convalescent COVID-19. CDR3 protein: CASGQGAVTDTQYF. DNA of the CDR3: TGTGCCTCGGGACAGGGGGCAGTCACAGATACGCAGTATTTT.